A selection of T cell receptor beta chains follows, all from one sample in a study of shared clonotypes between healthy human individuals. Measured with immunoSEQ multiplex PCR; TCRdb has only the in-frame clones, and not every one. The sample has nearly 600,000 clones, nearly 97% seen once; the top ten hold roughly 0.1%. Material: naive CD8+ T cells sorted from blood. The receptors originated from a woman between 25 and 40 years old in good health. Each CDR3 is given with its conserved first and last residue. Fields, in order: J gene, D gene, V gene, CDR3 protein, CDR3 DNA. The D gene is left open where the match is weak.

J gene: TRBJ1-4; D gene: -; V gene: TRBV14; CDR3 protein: CASSQGTGTALFF; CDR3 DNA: TGTGCCAGCAGCCAAGGTACCGGGACTGCACTGTTTTTT
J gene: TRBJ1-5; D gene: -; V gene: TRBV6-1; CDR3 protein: CASSRTEYSNQPQHF; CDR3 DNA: TGTGCCAGCAGCCGGACAGAGTATAGCAATCAGCCCCAGCATTTT
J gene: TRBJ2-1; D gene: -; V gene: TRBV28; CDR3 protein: CASSFAVNEQFF; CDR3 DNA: TGTGCCAGCAGTTTTGCCGTCAATGAGCAGTTCTTC
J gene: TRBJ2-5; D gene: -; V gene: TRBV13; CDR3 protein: CASSLSFGSQETQYF; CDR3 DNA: TGTGCCAGCAGCTTAAGTTTCGGGTCCCAAGAGACCCAGTACTTC
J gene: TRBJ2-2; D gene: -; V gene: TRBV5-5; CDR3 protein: CASDNTGELFF; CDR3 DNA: TGTGCCAGCGACAATACCGGGGAGCTGTTTTTT
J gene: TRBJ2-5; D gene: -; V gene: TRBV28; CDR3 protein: CASSPAGRKETQYF; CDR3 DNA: TGTGCCAGCAGTCCCGCCGGACGAAAAGAGACCCAGTACTTC
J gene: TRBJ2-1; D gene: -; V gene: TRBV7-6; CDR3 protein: CASSTSPPREQFF; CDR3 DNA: TGTGCCAGCAGCACCTCCCCCCCCCGAGAGCAGTTCTTC
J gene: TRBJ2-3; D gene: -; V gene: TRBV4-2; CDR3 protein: CASSQDRQGRTDTQYF; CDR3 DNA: TGTGCCAGCAGCCAAGACCGGCAGGGTCGGACAGATACGCAGTATTTT
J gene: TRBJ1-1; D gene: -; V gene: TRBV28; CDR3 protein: CASSFRNTEAFF; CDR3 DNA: TGTGCCAGCAGTTTTCGGAACACTGAAGCTTTCTTT
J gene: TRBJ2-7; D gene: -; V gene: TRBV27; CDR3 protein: CASSFLGAYEQYF; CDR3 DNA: TGTGCCAGCAGTTTCCTAGGGGCTTACGAGCAGTACTTC
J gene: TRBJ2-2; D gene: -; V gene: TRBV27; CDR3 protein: CASSPLLDPAGELFF; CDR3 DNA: TGTGCCAGCAGTCCCCTACTAGACCCCGCCGGGGAGCTGTTTTTT